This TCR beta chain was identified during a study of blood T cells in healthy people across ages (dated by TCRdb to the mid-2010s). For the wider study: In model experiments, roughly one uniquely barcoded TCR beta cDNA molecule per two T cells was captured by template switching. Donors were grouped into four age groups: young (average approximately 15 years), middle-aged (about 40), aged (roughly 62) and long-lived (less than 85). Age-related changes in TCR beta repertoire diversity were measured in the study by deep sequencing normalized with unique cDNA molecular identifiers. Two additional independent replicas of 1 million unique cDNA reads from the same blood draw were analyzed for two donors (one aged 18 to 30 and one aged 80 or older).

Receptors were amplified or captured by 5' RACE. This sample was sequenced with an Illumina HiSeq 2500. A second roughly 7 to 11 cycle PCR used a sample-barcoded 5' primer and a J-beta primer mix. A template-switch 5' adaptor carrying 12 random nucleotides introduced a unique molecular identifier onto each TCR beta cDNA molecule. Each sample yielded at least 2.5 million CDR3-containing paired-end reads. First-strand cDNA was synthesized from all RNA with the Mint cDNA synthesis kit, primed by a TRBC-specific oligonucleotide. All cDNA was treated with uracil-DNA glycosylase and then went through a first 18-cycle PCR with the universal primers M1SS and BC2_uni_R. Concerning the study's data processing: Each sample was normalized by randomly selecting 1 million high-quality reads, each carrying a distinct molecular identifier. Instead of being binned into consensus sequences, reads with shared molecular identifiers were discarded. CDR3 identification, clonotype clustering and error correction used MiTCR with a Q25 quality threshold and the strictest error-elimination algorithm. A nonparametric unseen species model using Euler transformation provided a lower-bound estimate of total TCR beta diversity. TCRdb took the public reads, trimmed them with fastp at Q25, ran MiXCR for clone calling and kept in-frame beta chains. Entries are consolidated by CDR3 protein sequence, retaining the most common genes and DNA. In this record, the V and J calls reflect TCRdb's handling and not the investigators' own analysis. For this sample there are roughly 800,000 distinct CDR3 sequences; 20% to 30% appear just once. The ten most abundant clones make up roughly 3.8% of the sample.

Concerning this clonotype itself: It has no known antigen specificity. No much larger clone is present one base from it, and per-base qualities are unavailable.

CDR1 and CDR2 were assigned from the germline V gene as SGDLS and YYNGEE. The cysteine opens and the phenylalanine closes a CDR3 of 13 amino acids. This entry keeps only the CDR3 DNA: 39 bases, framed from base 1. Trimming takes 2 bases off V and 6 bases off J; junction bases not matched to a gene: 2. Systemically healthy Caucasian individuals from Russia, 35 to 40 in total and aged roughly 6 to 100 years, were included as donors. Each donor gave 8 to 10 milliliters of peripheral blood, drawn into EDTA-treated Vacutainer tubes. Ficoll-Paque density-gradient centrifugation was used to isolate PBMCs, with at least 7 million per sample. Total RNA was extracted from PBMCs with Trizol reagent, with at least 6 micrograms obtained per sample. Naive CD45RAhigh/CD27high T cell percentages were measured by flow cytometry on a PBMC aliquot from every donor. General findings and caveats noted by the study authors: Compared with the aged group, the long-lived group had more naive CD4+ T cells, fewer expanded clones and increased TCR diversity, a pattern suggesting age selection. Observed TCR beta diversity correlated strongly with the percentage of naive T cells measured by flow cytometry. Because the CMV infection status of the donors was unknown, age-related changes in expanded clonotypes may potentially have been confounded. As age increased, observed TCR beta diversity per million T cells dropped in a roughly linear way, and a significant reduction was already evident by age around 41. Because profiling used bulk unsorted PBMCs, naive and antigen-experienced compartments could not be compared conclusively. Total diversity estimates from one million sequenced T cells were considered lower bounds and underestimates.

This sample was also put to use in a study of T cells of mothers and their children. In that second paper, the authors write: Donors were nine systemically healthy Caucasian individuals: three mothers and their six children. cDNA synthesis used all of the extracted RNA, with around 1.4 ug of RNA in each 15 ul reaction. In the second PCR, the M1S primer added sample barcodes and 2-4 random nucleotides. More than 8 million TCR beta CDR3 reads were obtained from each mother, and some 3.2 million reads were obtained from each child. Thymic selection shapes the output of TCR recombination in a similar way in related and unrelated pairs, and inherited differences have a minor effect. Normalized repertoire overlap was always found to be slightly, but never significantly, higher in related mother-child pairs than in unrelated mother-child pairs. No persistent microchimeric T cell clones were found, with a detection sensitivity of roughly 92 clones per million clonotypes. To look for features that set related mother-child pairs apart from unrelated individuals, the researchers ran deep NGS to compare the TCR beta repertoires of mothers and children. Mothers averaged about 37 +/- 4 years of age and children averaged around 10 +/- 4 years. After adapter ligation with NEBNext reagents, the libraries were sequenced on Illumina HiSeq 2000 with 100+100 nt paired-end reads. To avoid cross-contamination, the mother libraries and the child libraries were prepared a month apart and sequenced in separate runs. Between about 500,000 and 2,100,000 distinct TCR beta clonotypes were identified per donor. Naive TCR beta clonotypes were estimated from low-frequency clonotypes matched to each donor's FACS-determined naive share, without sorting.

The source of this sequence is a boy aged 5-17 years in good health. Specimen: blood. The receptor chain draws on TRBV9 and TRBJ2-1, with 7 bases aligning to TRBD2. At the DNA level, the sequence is TGTGCCAGCAGCGTGGGACTACGCAATGAGCAGTTCTTC. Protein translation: CASSVGLRNEQFF.